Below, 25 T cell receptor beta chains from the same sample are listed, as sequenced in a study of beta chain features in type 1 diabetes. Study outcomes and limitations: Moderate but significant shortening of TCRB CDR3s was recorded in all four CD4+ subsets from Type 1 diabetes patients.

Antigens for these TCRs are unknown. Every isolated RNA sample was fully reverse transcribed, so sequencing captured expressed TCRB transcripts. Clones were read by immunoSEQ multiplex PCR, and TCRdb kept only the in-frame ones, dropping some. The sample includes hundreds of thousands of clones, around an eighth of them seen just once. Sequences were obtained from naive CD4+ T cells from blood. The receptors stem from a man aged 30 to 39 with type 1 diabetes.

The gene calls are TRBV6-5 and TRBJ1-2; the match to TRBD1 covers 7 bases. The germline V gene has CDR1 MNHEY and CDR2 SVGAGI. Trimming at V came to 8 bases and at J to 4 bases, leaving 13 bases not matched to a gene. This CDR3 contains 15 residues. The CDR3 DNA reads TGTGCCAGCGTAATTAGGTCAGGGGACAGCTATGGCTACACCTTC. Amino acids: CASVIRSGDSYGYTF.

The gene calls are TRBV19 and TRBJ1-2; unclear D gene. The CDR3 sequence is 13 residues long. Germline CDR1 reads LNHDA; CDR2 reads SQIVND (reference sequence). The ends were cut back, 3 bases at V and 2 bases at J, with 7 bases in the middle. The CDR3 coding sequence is TGTGCCAGTAGTATCCGGGAAAACTATGGCTACACCTTC. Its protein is CASSIRENYGYTF.

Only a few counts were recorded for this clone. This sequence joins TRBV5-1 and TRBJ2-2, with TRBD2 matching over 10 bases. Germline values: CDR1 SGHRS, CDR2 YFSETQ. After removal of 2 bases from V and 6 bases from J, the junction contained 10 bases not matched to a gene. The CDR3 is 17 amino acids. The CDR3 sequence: CASSFEGLAVRPGELFF. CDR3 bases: TGCGCCAGCAGCTTTGAAGGACTAGCGGTGCGTCCCGGGGAGCTGTTTTTT. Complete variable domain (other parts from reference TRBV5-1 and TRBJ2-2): KAGVTQTPRYLIKTRGQQVTLSCSPISGHRSVSWYQQTPGQGLQFLFEYFSETQRNKGNFPGRFSGRQFSNSRSEMNVSTLELGDSALYLCASSFEGLAVRPGELFFGEGSRLTVL.

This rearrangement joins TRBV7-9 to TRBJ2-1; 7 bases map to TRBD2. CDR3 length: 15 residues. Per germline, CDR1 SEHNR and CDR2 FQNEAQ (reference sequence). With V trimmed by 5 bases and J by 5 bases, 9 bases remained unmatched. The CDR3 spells CASSKRREHHNEQFF. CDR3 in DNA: TGTGCCAGCAGCAAGAGGCGGGAGCATCACAATGAGCAGTTCTTC.

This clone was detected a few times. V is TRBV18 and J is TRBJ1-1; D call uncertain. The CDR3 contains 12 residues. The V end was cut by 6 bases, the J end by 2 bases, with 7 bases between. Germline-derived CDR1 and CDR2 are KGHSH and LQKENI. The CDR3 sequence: CASSGANTEAFF. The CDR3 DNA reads TGTGCCAGCTCGGGCGCCAACACTGAAGCTTTCTTT.

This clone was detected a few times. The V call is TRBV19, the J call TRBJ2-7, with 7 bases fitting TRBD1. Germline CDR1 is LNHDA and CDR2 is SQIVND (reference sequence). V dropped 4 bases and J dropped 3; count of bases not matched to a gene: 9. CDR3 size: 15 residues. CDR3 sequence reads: CASSTTGVGDYEQYF. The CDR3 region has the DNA TGTGCCAGTAGTACCACAGGGGTTGGAGACTACGAGCAGTACTTC.

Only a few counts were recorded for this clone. The DNA of the CDR3 is TGTGCCAGCTCAGCGGACAGAGATTACGAGCAGTACTTC. Its protein is CASSADRDYEQYF. This chain joins TRBV18 and TRBJ2-7, with D maybe TRBD1 (6 bases). Trimming took off 5 bases at V and 4 bases at J, with 12 bases between the two ends. The CDR3 consists of 13 residues. Germline CDR1 and CDR2: KGHSH and LQKENI. Combining the CDR3 with reference TRBV18 and TRBJ2-7 gives the whole variable domain NAGVMQNPRHLVRRRGQEARLRCSPMKGHSHVYWYRQLPEEGLKFMVYLQKENIIDESGMPKERFSAEFPKEGPSILRIQQVVRGDSAAYFCASSADRDYEQYFGPGTRLTVT.

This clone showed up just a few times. The CDR3 DNA sequence: TGTGCCAGTAAGGCTGGAGTCCCCAGCGAGCAGTACTTC. Its translation is CASKAGVPSEQYF. The V and J genes are TRBV28 and TRBJ2-7; D gene uncertain. Germline V gene lookup returns CDR1 MDHEN and CDR2 SYDVKM. V was clipped by 9 bases and J by 6 bases, with 18 bases between them. The CDR3 contains 13 residues.

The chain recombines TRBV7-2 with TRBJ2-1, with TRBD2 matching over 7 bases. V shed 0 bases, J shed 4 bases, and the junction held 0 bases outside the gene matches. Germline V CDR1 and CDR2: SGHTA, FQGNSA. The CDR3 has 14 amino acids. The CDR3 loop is CASSLASGYNEQFF. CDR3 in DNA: TGTGCCAGCAGCTTAGCTAGCGGGTACAATGAGCAGTTCTTC.

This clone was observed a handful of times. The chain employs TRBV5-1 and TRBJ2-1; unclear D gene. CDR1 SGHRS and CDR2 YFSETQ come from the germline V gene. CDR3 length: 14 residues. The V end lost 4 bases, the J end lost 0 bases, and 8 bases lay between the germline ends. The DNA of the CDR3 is TGCGCCAGCAGCCAACAAAACTCCTACAATGAGCAGTTCTTC. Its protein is CASSQQNSYNEQFF. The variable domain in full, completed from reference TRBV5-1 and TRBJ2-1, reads KAGVTQTPRYLIKTRGQQVTLSCSPISGHRSVSWYQQTPGQGLQFLFEYFSETQRNKGNFPGRFSGRQFSNSRSEMNVSTLELGDSALYLCASSQQNSYNEQFFGPGTRLTVL.

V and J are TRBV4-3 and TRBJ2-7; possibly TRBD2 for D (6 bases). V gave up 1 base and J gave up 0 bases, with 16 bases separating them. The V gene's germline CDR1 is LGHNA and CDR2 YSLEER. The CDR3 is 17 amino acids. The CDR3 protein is CASSQGSRAGSSYEQYF. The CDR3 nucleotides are TGCGCCAGCAGCCAAGGCTCTCGGGCGGGGAGCTCCTACGAGCAGTACTTC.

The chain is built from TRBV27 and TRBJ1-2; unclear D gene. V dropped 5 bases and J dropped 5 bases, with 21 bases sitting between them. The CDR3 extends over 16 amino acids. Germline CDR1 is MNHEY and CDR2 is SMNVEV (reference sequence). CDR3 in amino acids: CASSPTPRGAPYGYTF. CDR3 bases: TGTGCCAGCAGTCCTACTCCCAGAGGCGCCCCATATGGCTACACCTTC.

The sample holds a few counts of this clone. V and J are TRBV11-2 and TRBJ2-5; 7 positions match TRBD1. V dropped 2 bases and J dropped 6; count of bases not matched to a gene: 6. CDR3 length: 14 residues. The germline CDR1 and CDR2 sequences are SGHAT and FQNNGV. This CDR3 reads CASSLRQGPQTQYF. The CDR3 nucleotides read TGTGCCAGCAGCTTACGACAGGGTCCACAGACCCAGTACTTC.

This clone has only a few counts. CDR3 protein: CASSLGLAGDTQYF. In DNA, the CDR3 is TGTGCCAGTAGTCTCGGACTAGCTGGCGATACGCAGTATTTT. V usage is TRBV19 and J usage is TRBJ2-3; 8 nucleotides match TRBD2. V dropped 5 bases and J dropped 6; count of bases not matched to a gene: 7. The CDR3 is 14 amino acids. Germline CDR1 and CDR2: LNHDA and SQIVND (reference sequence).

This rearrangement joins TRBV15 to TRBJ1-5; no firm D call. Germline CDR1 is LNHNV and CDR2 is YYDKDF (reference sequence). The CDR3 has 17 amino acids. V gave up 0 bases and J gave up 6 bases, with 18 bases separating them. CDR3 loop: CATSRETGLGKGQPQHF. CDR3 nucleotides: TGTGCCACCAGCAGAGAAACGGGCCTCGGGAAGGGTCAGCCCCAGCATTTT. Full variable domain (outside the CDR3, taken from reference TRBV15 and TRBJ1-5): DAMVIQNPRYQVTQFGKPVTLSCSQTLNHNVMYWYQQKSSQAPKLLFHYYDKDFNNEADTPDNFQSRRPNTSFCFLDIRSPGLGDTAMYLCATSRETGLGKGQPQHFGDGTRLSIL.

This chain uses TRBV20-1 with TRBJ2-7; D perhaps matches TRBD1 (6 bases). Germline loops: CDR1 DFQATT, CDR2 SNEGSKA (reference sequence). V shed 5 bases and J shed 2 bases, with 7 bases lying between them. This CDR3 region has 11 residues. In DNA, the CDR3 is TGCAGTGCTGGGGACACCTACGAGCAGTACTTC. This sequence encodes CSAGDTYEQYF.

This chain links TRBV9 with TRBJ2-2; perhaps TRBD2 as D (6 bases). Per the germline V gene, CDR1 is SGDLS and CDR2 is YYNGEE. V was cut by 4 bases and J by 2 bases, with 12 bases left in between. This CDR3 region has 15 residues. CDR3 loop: CASSTEAGNTGELFF. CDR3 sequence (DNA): TGTGCCAGCAGCACAGAGGCGGGAAACACCGGGGAGCTGTTTTTT.

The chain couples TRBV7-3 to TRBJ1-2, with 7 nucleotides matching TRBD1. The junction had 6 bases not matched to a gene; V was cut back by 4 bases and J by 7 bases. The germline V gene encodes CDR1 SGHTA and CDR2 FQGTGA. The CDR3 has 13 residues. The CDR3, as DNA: TGTGCCAGCAGCTACCAGGGGGGAAGTGGCTACACCTTC. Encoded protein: CASSYQGGSGYTF. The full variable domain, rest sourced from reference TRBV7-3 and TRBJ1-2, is GAGVSQTPSNKVTEKGKYVELRCDPISGHTALYWYRQSLGQGPEFLIYFQGTGAADDSGLPNDRFFAVRPEGSVSTLKIQRTERGDSAVYLCASSYQGGSGYTFGSGTRLTVV.

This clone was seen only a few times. The CDR3 protein is CASSQEGGRAFEQYF. The CDR3 DNA reads as TGTGCCAGCAGCCAAGAGGGTGGGAGGGCCTTCGAGCAGTACTTC. The rearrangement uses TRBV4-2 and TRBJ2-7; the match to TRBD2 covers 7 bases. The CDR3 is made up of 15 amino acids. V shed 0 bases and J 6 bases; nucleotides not matched to a gene: 8. Germline-derived CDR1 and CDR2 are LGHNA and YNFKEQ.

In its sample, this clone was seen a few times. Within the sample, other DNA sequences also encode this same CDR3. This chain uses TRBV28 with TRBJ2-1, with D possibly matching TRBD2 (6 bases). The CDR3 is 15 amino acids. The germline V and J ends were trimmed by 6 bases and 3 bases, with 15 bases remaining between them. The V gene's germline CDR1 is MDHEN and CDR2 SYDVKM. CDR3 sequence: CASSSTGTGYNEQFF. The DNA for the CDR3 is TGTGCCAGCAGCTCCACCGGGACTGGCTACAATGAGCAGTTCTTC. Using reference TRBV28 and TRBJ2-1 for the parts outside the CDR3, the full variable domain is DVKVTQSSRYLVKRTGEKVFLECVQDMDHENMFWYRQDPGLGLRLIYFSYDVKMKEKGDIPEGYSVSREKKERFSLILESASTNQTSMYLCASSSTGTGYNEQFFGPGTRLTVL.

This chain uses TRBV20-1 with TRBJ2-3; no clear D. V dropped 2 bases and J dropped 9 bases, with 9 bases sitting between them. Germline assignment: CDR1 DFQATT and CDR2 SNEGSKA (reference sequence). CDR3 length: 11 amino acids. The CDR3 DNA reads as TGCAGTGCTAGACTAGTTAAGACGCAGTATTTT. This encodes CSARLVKTQYF.

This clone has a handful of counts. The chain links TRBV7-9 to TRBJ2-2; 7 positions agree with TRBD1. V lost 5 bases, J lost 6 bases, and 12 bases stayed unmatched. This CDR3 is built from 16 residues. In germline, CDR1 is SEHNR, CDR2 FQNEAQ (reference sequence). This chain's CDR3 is CASSLRQGSIAGELFF. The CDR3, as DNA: TGTGCCAGCAGCCTCCGACAGGGATCGATCGCCGGGGAGCTGTTTTTT.

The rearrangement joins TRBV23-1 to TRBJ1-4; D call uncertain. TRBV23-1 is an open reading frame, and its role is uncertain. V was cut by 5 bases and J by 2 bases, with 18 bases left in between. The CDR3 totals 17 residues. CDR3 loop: CASSTDLQEGTNEKLFF. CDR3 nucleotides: TGCGCCAGCAGTACGGACCTTCAGGAGGGCACTAATGAAAAACTGTTTTTT.

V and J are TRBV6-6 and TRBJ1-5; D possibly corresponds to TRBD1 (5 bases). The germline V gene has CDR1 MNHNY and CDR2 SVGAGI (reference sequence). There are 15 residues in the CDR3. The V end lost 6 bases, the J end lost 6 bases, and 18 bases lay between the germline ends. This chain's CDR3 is CASRPPGVPSQPQHF. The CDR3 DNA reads TGTGCCAGCAGACCTCCGGGGGTCCCCAGTCAGCCCCAGCATTTT.

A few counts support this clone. CDR3 in amino acids: CASTREETQYF. In nucleotides, the CDR3 is TGTGCCAGCACCCGGGAAGAGACCCAGTACTTC. The chain has TRBV6-1 and TRBJ2-5; D gene uncertain. Germline values: CDR1 MNHNS, CDR2 SASEGT. With 7 bases removed from V and 3 bases from J, the gap between germline ends came to 6 bases. CDR3 length equals 11 residues.